This record looks at one TCR beta chain sequence and its context. TCRdb re-called the RT-PCR reads through MiXCR, storing one row per CDR3 protein. The sample has approximately 430,000 distinct CDR3 sequences; more than 15% are singletons. The data were obtained in a study of patients and donors after allogeneic stem cell transplantation. This CDR3 is built from 16 residues. Trimming stripped 5 bases from V and 3 bases from J, with 17 bases between. CDR1 SGHVS and CDR2 FQNEAQ come from the germline V gene. V is TRBV7-8 and J is TRBJ1-5, with D possibly matching TRBD1 (6 bases). This TCR was recovered from a human donor who was either an allogeneic HSCT recipient or a stem cell or donor lymphocyte infusion donor (not recorded which). It is not recorded whose cells these are; they may come from a transplant donor. The sample taken for sequencing was blood, either unsorted or a sorted T cell fraction (not recorded which). CDR3 region: CASSTKQGLDNQPQHF. The DNA for the CDR3 is TGTGCCAGCAGCACCAAACAGGGTCTTGACAATCAGCCCCAGCATTTT.